These 20 T cell receptor beta chains originate from one sample sequenced in a study of human T cells and chemical hapten exposure (dated by TCRdb to the early 2020s). Sample time point, as interpreted from the label and publication: patch test 2, 6 weeks after DPC sensitization. The treatment or condition label, read with the paper, signifies: therapeutic diphenylcyclopropenone sensitization with weekly scalp DPC. To prepare the library, RACE was applied. Sequencing was carried out with a NextSeq 500. The raw public data were reprocessed by TCRdb itself: fastp quality trimming at Q25, MiXCR clonotype calling, in-frame beta chains only. Records with the same CDR3 protein are collapsed into one entry carrying the most frequent genes and DNA. This sample has about 84,000 distinct CDR3 sequences in its table, and more than 9% of those were observed once. Of the sample, around 4.7% is held by the ten largest clones.

The material was whole blood, obtained in connection with sensitization to the hapten diphenylcyclopropenone (DPC). The receptors were gathered from a woman aged 45-59 years with alopecia areata. Some clones in this sample may be carry-over from other donors' samples.

There are many counts of this clonotype. This chain joins TRBV4-3 and TRBJ2-7; D uncertain. Germline-derived CDR1 and CDR2 are LGHNA and YSLEER. The V and J ends lost 0 bases and 7 bases respectively, with 10 bases between them. The CDR3 is 13 residues long. As DNA, the CDR3 is TGCGCCAGCAGCCAAGATCTGCGCCAGGAGCAGTACTTC. Protein product: CASSQDLRQEQYF.

As concerns this clonotype: A single base separates this from a much larger clone, so it may be a read error. This chain connects TRBV6-2 or TRBV6-3 to TRBJ1-1; D not certain. The ends were cut back, 6 bases at V and 3 bases at J, with 11 bases in the middle. The germline CDR1 and CDR2 sequences are MNHEY and SVGEGT. The CDR3 spans 13 residues. CDR3 DNA sequence: TGTGCCAGCAGCGTGCTTACGGACACTGAAGCTTTCTTT. This codes for CASSVLTDTEAFF.

This clonotype was observed a few times. The J gene is TRBJ1-2, the V gene TRBV25-1, with D possibly being TRBD1 (6 bases). The CDR3 length is 14 residues. Germline CDR1 MGHDK, CDR2 SYGVNS. V lost 2 bases to trimming and J lost 5 bases, with 12 bases between them. DNA of the CDR3: TGTGCCAGCAGTGAAAGTGGGGGCAGGTATGGCTACACCTTC. It translates to CASSESGGRYGYTF.

This clonotype was found many times. The genes are TRBV9 and TRBJ1-2; no firm D call. Germline CDR1 reads SGDLS; CDR2 reads YYNGEE. This CDR3 region has 12 residues. Trimming pared 4 bases from V and 6 bases from J, leaving 10 bases between. CDR3 DNA: TGTGCCAGCAGCTTTAGATTTGATGGCTACACCTTC. Its protein is CASSFRFDGYTF.

This clonotype was recorded many times. V gene TRBV7-6 combines with J gene TRBJ2-1; 8 nucleotides line up with TRBD2. This CDR3 spans 15 amino acids. V dropped 3 bases and J dropped 8; count of bases not matched to a gene: 9. Germline V gene sequence: CDR1 SGHVS, CDR2 FNYEAQ. CDR3 residues: CASSLSGGPVYEQFF. CDR3 coding DNA: TGTGCCAGCAGCTTGTCGGGAGGGCCTGTCTATGAGCAGTTCTTC.

This clonotype was found many times. The chain has TRBV7-9 and TRBJ2-7; 9 bases align to TRBD2. This CDR3 is built from 14 residues. Germline-derived CDR1 and CDR2 are SEHNR and FQNEAQ (reference sequence). V shed 5 bases and J 3 bases; nucleotides not matched to a gene: 5. CDR3 region: CASSPTSGYYEQYF. The CDR3 DNA follows: TGTGCCAGCAGCCCTACTAGCGGGTACTACGAGCAGTACTTC.

This clonotype was seen a handful of times. The chain couples TRBV7-2 to TRBJ2-7; D is unresolved. Germline loops: CDR1 SGHTA, CDR2 FQGNSA. The V gene lost 0 bases and the J gene lost 7 bases, with 13 bases spanning the gap. The CDR3 contains 14 residues. This CDR3 is CASSLAQGAEEQYF. DNA for the CDR3: TGTGCCAGCAGCTTAGCCCAAGGCGCCGAAGAGCAGTACTTC.

The chain has TRBV28 and TRBJ1-5; the D gene is possibly TRBD1 (6 bases). There are 14 residues in the CDR3. Germline CDR1 reads MDHEN; CDR2 reads SYDVKM. V was shortened by 3 bases and J by 4 bases, with 10 bases between the two germline ends. CDR3 residues: CASSFWTVNQPQHF. The CDR3 DNA follows: TGTGCCAGCAGTTTTTGGACAGTGAATCAGCCCCAGCATTTT.

V is TRBV29-1 and J is TRBJ2-1; D call uncertain. V lost 3 bases to trimming and J lost 9 bases, with 15 bases between them. Germline assignment: CDR1 SQVTM and CDR2 ANQGSEA. The CDR3 runs to 13 residues. The chain's CDR3 is CSVDLGSVFEQFF. The CDR3 coding sequence is TGCAGCGTTGATCTTGGGTCGGTCTTTGAGCAGTTCTTC.

This clonotype occurred a few times. V and J are TRBV19 and TRBJ2-1; no clear D gene. Germline CDR1 is LNHDA and CDR2 is SQIVND (reference sequence). The germline V and J ends were trimmed by 0 bases and 6 bases, with 3 bases remaining between them. The CDR3 covers 12 residues. The CDR3 loop is CASSIEANEQFF. The CDR3 region has the DNA TGTGCCAGTAGTATAGAAGCCAATGAGCAGTTCTTC.

The rearrangement links TRBV29-1 to TRBJ2-1; no clear D gene. Per germline, CDR1 SQVTM and CDR2 ANQGSEA. Trimming left V 7 bases short and J 2 bases short, with 12 bases between. The CDR3 covers 13 residues. CDR3 protein: CSARADTYNEQFF. The CDR3 coding sequence is TGCAGCGCTCGGGCAGACACCTACAATGAGCAGTTCTTC.

This clonotype was recorded at least ten times. The CDR3 sequence: CASSSGGIGEKLFF. CDR3 DNA: TGTGCCAGCAGTTCTGGAGGGATAGGTGAAAAACTGTTTTTT. The chain has TRBV28 and TRBJ1-4, with D unclear. Germline V lookup: CDR1 MDHEN, CDR2 SYDVKM. Trimming pared 4 bases from V and 7 bases from J, leaving 13 bases between. The length of the CDR3 is 14 residues. Full variable domain (missing parts from reference TRBV28 and TRBJ1-4): DVKVTQSSRYLVKRTGEKVFLECVQDMDHENMFWYRQDPGLGLRLIYFSYDVKMKEKGDIPEGYSVSREKKERFSLILESASTNQTSMYLCASSSGGIGEKLFFGSGTQLSVL.

The sample holds a few counts of this clonotype. The V and J genes are TRBV20-1 and TRBJ1-1, with D perhaps TRBD1 (6 bases). Per the germline V gene, CDR1 is DFQATT and CDR2 is SNEGSKA (reference sequence). Trimming removed 2 bases from V and 3 bases from J, with 7 bases in between. This CDR3 contains 12 residues. CDR3 sequence reads: CSARYRDTEAFF. The CDR3 nucleotides read TGCAGTGCTAGATACAGGGACACTGAAGCTTTCTTT.

This clonotype was detected many times. The genes are TRBV6-5 and TRBJ2-2, with 8 positions matching TRBD1. J lost 5 bases, V lost 0 bases, and 11 bases had no gene match. This CDR3 spans 18 amino acids. Germline-derived CDR1 and CDR2 are MNHEY and SVGAGI. The CDR3 spells CASSYSLFGQGLTGELFF. The CDR3 DNA is TGTGCCAGCAGTTACTCCTTGTTCGGACAGGGACTGACCGGGGAGCTGTTTTTT.

As regards this clonotype: This may be a read error: a much more frequent sequence differs by one nucleotide. The chain couples TRBV27 to TRBJ1-1; the match to TRBD1 covers 8 bases. CDR3 length: 13 amino acids. The V and J ends lost 6 bases and 3 bases, in that order; junction bases with no gene match: 3. Germline loops: CDR1 MNHEY, CDR2 SMNVEV (reference sequence). CDR3 coding DNA: TGTGCCAGCAGGTTGACAGGGGACACTGAAGCTTTCTTT. Protein product: CASRLTGDTEAFF.

This clonotype has a handful of counts. The rearrangement uses TRBV2 and TRBJ2-3; 7 nucleotides align to TRBD2. The CDR3 is 15 amino acids. CDR1 and CDR2 (germline): SNHLY, FYNNEI. Trimming removed 6 bases from V and 2 bases from J; junction bases left unmatched: 8. The CDR3 nucleotides are TGTGCCAGCAGGGGCCTGGGACTATTCACAGATACGCAGTATTTT. It is translated as CASRGLGLFTDTQYF.

For the CDR3, the DNA is TGTGCCAGCAGCGTAGGGGCTGGCGGGAGGGCCTTAGAAGGGACCCAGTACTTC. As protein: CASSVGAGGRALEGTQYF. V gene TRBV9 combines with J gene TRBJ2-5, with 9 bases identical to TRBD2. The V and J ends lost 0 bases and 7 bases, in that order; junction bases with no gene match: 16. From germline, CDR1 is SGDLS and CDR2 YYNGEE. The CDR3 totals 18 residues.

This chain connects TRBV11-2 to TRBJ2-1; 9 bases agree with TRBD2. The CDR3 sequence is 15 residues long. Per the germline V gene, CDR1 is SGHAT and CDR2 is FQNNGV. After removal of 1 base from V and 8 bases from J, the junction contained 6 bases not matched to a gene. Here the CDR3 DNA reads TGTGCCAGCAGCTTAGTCCGAGCGGGAGGTTATGAGCAGTTCTTC. Translated, it gives CASSLVRAGGYEQFF.

In its sample, this clonotype was seen a few times. The V gene is TRBV7-9, the J gene TRBJ2-3; D is unresolved. The V gene's germline CDR1 is SEHNR and CDR2 FQNEAQ (reference sequence). V lost 2 bases and J lost 3, with 9 bases in between. The CDR3 is 14 amino acids. CDR3 DNA: TGTGCCAGCAGCTTACCCCCCAGGACAGATACGCAGTATTTT. Encoded protein: CASSLPPRTDTQYF.

A few counts support this clonotype. The chain is built from TRBV28 and TRBJ1-6, with D possibly TRBD1 on 6 matching bases. From germline, CDR1 is MDHEN and CDR2 SYDVKM. V lost 5 bases, J lost 10 bases, and 15 bases lay in between. CDR3 length: 14 residues. The CDR3 spells CASSTGRTGSPLHF. CDR3 sequence (DNA): TGTGCCAGCAGTACAGGGCGCACAGGCTCACCCCTCCACTTT.